This entry lists 15 T cell receptor beta chains sequenced from one sample in a study of T cell repertoires in cytomegalovirus infection. One entry per CDR3 protein results from TCRdb running MiXCR on the reads. The sample has 300,000 to 400,000 distinct CDR3 sequences, 18% seen once; the top ten hold 8.5% to 10%. Material: PBMCs. The receptors were sampled from a human donor in good health (CMV status not recorded). Some clones in this sample may be carry-over from other donors' samples.

This clonotype appeared many times. J is TRBJ2-5 and V is TRBV7-2; D remains unclear. The germline CDR1 and CDR2 sequences are SGHTA and FQGNSA. Trimming took 1 base from V and 5 from J, leaving 8 bases between them. CDR3 length: 13 amino acids. CDR3 sequence (DNA): TGTGCCAGCAGCTTAGAACAATGGGAGACCCAGTACTTC. Residues: CASSLEQWETQYF.

A few counts support this clonotype. The chain is built from TRBV18 and TRBJ2-5; tentative D call: TRBD2 (5 bases). Per the germline V gene, CDR1 is KGHSH and CDR2 is LQKENI. CDR3 length: 15 residues. Trimming took off 3 bases at V and 0 bases at J, with 11 bases between the two ends. The CDR3 DNA reads as TGTGCCAGCTCACCCCAGCCCGGGGACCAAGAGACCCAGTACTTC. It encodes CASSPQPGDQETQYF. Full variable domain (missing parts from reference TRBV18 and TRBJ2-5): NAGVMQNPRHLVRRRGQEARLRCSPMKGHSHVYWYRQLPEEGLKFMVYLQKENIIDESGMPKERFSAEFPKEGPSILRIQQVVRGDSAAYFCASSPQPGDQETQYFGPGTRLLVL.

The J gene is TRBJ2-7, the V gene TRBV10-3; TRBD2 agrees at 16 bases. The CDR3 consists of 16 residues. Germline CDR1 and CDR2: ENHRY and SYGVKD. Trimming took 6 bases from V and 0 from J; bases not matched to a gene: 2. CDR3 DNA: TGTGCCATCAGGGGACTAGCGGGAGGGCTCTCCTACGAGCAGTACTTC. Residues: CAIRGLAGGLSYEQYF.

V gene TRBV7-6 combines with J gene TRBJ1-4; TRBD1 matches 9 bases. The CDR3 runs to 17 residues. V trimming: 4 bases; J trimming: 3 bases; junction bases outside the gene matches: 9. From germline, CDR1 is SGHVS and CDR2 FNYEAQ. The CDR3, as DNA: TGTGCCAGCAGCTCAATCGCGACAGGGGGGCCTAATGAAAAACTGTTTTTT. This sequence encodes CASSSIATGGPNEKLFF.

This clonotype was seen repeatedly, ten times or more. J is TRBJ2-5 and V is TRBV5-1; D perhaps matches TRBD2 (7 bases). The ends were cut back, 6 bases at V and 3 bases at J, with 15 bases in the middle. This CDR3 comprises 14 residues. Germline CDR1 and CDR2: SGHRS and YFSETQ. The chain's CDR3 is CASNRLGGEETQYF. The CDR3 DNA follows: TGCGCCAGCAATCGCCTAGGGGGGGAAGAGACCCAGTACTTC.

The CDR3 bases are TGCAGTGCTAGACGAAGCGGGGATGGAAACTACGAGCAGTACTTC. Protein sequence: CSARRSGDGNYEQYF. The chain is built from TRBV20-1 and TRBJ2-7; the match to TRBD2 covers 7 bases. Germline CDR1 DFQATT, CDR2 SNEGSKA (reference sequence). V was clipped by 2 bases and J by 3 bases; unmatched bases: 10. The CDR3 loop spans 15 amino acids.

This CDR3 reads CATSRVGGEAFF. CDR3 coding DNA: TGTGCCACCAGCAGAGTTGGAGGTGAAGCTTTCTTT. The rearrangement links TRBV15 to TRBJ1-1; D call uncertain. V lost 1 base, J lost 7 bases, and 7 bases lay in between. The CDR3 is 12 residues long. Germline-derived CDR1 and CDR2 are LNHNV and YYDKDF (reference sequence).

This clonotype was counted many times. The chain carries TRBV7-8 and TRBJ1-2, with no clear D. V was pared by 5 bases and J by 8 bases, with 21 bases between. The CDR3 contains 15 residues. Germline V gene data show CDR1 as SGHVS and CDR2 as FQNEAQ. For the CDR3, the DNA is TGTGCCAGCAGCCCACACCGGTCAATTTCGCGGGGCTACACCTTC. This encodes CASSPHRSISRGYTF. Complete variable domain (other parts from reference TRBV7-8 and TRBJ1-2): GAGVSQSPRYKVAKRGQDVALRCDPISGHVSLFWYQQALGQGPEFLTYFQNEAQLDKSGLPSDRFFAERPEGSVSTLKIQRTQQEDSAVYLCASSPHRSISRGYTFGSGTRLTVV.

This clonotype was picked up many times. The chain joins TRBV7-2 to TRBJ2-3; 7 nucleotides agree with TRBD1. Germline-derived CDR1 and CDR2 are SGHTA and FQGNSA. This CDR3 has 13 residues. Trimming removed 5 bases from V and 5 bases from J; junction bases left unmatched: 4. The CDR3 DNA reads TGTGCCAGCAGCAAGACAGGGCGAGATACGCAGTATTTT. It is translated as CASSKTGRDTQYF.

The V gene is TRBV20-1, the J gene TRBJ1-4; no definite D call. Trimming stripped 6 bases from V and 4 bases from J, with 9 bases between. CDR3 length: 12 amino acids. The V gene's germline CDR1 is DFQATT and CDR2 SNEGSKA (reference sequence). The CDR3 DNA follows: TGCAGTGCCCAGGAAAATAATGAAAAACTGTTTTTT. This sequence encodes CSAQENNEKLFF.

With respect to this clonotype: Being one base from a much bigger clone, this may be a read error. The chain uses TRBV11-2 and TRBJ2-7, with no clear D. Germline V gene lookup returns CDR1 SGHAT and CDR2 FQNNGV. The CDR3 runs to 14 residues. CDR3 nucleotide sequence: TGTGCCAGCAGCCCCCTCTCCGCGGTCTACGACCAGTACTTC. It specifies CASSPLSAVYDQYF.

The DNA for the CDR3 is TGTGCCAGCATAAGGGGTCTTACTTTCTACGAGCAGTACTTC. Its translation is CASIRGLTFYEQYF. This chain links TRBV6-1 with TRBJ2-7; D is possibly TRBD1 (5 bases). The CDR3 is 14 amino acids. Germline V gene sequence: CDR1 MNHNS, CDR2 SASEGT. V shed 7 bases and J shed 3 bases, with 16 bases lying between them.

This clonotype was detected a few times. Written as DNA, the CDR3 is TGTGCCAGCAAAAAAGGACTGTTTAGCAATCAGCCCCAGCATTTT. It yields the protein CASKKGLFSNQPQHF. The genes are TRBV28 and TRBJ1-5; D unresolved. V lost 7 bases, J lost 0 bases, and 13 bases lay in between. The germline CDR1 and CDR2 sequences are MDHEN and SYDVKM. The CDR3 totals 15 residues.

This clonotype was detected ten times or more. The genes are TRBV12-3 or TRBV12-4 and TRBJ2-1, with 10 nucleotides matching TRBD2. The CDR3 is made up of 14 amino acids. The V segment lost 8 bases and the J segment 6 bases; nucleotides outside the gene matches: 7. The CDR3 sequence: CASGRLAGGNEQFF. The DNA of the CDR3 is TGTGCCAGCGGGCGACTAGCGGGTGGCAATGAGCAGTTCTTC.

The V gene is TRBV20-1, the J gene TRBJ1-4; D gene unclear. The germline V and J ends were trimmed by 0 bases and 11 bases, with 10 bases remaining between them. Per germline, CDR1 DFQATT and CDR2 SNEGSKA (reference sequence). CDR3 length: 12 amino acids. The CDR3 DNA sequence: TGCAGTGCTAGAGATGAAGCCTCGAAACTGTTTTTT. Protein: CSARDEASKLFF.